The clone carrying this T cell receptor beta chain was counted ten times or more. Its cognate antigen is unknown. V was clipped by 7 bases and J by 2 bases, with 10 bases between them. The V gene's germline CDR1 is SNHLY and CDR2 FYNNEI. This CDR3 region has 13 residues. Sample-barcoded 5' priming and a J-beta primer mix drove a second PCR of roughly 6 to 12 cycles. TCRdb re-derived calls from the 5' RACE reads in MiXCR, one entry per CDR3 protein. Here the sample spans hundreds of thousands of distinct CDR3 sequences, around 26% being singletons. These data come from a study of blood T cells in healthy people across ages. Each sample yielded at least 6 million isolated PBMCs. Study results and limitations: Naive T cell percentage showed a strong correlation with TCR beta diversity. Diversity was estimated from one million T cells, and these estimates were considered underestimates. TCR beta diversity, measured per million T cells, fell in a roughly linear way with age.

The chain links TRBV2 to TRBJ2-3; the D gene could be TRBD1 or TRBD2 (5 bases each). This clonotype was sampled from a woman older than 75 in good health. The sample was blood. The CDR3: CASIGDLTDTQYF. In nucleotides, the CDR3 is TGTGCCAGCATAGGGGACCTCACAGATACGCAGTATTTT.